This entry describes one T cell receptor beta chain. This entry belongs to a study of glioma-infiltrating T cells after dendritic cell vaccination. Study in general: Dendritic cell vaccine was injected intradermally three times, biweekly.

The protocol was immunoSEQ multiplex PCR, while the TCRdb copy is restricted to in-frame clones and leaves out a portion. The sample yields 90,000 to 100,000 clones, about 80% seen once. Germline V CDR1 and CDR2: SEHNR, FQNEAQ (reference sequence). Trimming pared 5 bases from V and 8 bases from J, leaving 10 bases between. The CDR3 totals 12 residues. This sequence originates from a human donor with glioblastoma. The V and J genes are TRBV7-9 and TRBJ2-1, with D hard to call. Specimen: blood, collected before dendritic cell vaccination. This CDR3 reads CASSPTGDEQFF. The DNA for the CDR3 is TGTGCCAGCAGCCCGACTGGCGATGAGCAGTTCTTC.